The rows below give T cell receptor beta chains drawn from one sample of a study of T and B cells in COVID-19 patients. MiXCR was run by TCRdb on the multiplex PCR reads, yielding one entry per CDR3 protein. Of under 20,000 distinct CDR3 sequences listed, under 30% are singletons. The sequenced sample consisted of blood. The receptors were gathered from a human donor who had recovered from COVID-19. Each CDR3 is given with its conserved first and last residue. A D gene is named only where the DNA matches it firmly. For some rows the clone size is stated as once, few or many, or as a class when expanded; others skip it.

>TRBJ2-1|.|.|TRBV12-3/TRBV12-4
TGTGCCAGCAGTTGGGGCAGGGGAGAAACTGAGCAGTTCTTC
CASSWGRGETEQFF
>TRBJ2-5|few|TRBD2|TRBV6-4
TGTGCCAGCAGTGACTCGAATAGCGGGGGGGCCGGTACCCAGTACTTC
CASSDSNSGGAGTQYF
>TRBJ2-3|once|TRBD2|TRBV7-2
TGTGCCAGCCGGAATAGTGCGGGGGGGCCTGGCACAGATACGCAGTATTTT
CASRNSAGGPGTDTQYF
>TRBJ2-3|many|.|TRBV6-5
TGTGCCGCCGGCGGGACTCCCCGCACAGATACGCAGTATTTT
CAAGGTPRTDTQYF
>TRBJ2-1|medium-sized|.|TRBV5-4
TGTGCCAGCAGCTTGAGGGGAGGCGATGAGCAGTTCTTC
CASSLRGGDEQFF
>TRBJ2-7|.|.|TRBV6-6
TGTGCCAGCAGTGAAGCCCTCGGGTACATCAACTACGAGCAGTACTTC
CASSEALGYINYEQYF
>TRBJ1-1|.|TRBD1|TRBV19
TGTGCCAGTACCGGGACAGCGAACACTGAAGCTTTCTTT
CASTGTANTEAFF
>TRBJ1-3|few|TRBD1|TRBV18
TGTGCCAGCTCCCCTGACAGGGGCAACACCATATATTTT
CASSPDRGNTIYF
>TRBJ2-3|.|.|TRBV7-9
TGTGCCAGCAGCCGCAGCACAGATACGCAGTATTTT
CASSRSTDTQYF
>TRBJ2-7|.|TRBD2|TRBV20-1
TGCAGTGCACCCACTAGCGGTATCTCCTACGAGCAGTACTTC
CSAPTSGISYEQYF
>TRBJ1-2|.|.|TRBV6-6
TGTGCCAGCACCTCGATTGAAGTAGGGGGCTACACCTTC
CASTSIEVGGYTF
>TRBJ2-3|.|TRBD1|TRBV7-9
TGTGCCAGCAGCTTGGGGACAGGGGCGGATACGCAGTATTTT
CASSLGTGADTQYF
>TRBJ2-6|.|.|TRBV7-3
TGTGCCAGCAGCTTAGACCCCACTGGGGCCAACGTCCTGACTTTC
CASSLDPTGANVLTF
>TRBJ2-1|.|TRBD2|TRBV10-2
TGCGCCAGCAGTTTCCTGCGGGGGGGCGAAAACAATGAGCAGTTCTTC
CASSFLRGGENNEQFF
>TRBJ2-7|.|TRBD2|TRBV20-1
TGCAGTGCTAGAGCCCCGACTAGCGGGGGGGCAAAGGACGAGCAGTACTTC
CSARAPTSGGAKDEQYF
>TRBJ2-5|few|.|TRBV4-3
TGCGCCAGCAGCCAAGGCGACCAAAGAGGGTTTGAGACCCAGTACTTC
CASSQGDQRGFETQYF
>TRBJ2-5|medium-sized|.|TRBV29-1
TGCAGCGCAACGGGGGCTAGCGTATCAGAGACCCAGTACTTC
CSATGASVSETQYF
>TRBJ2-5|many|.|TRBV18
TGTGCCAGCTCACCCAGGGATCGGGAGACCCAGTACTTC
CASSPRDRETQYF
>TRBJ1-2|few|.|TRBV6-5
TGTGCCAGCTTCGAGATTAACTATGGCTACACCTTC
CASFEINYGYTF
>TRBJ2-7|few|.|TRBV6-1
TGTGCCAGCAGTGATCCCCACCTCGGGGACTACGAGCAGTACTTC
CASSDPHLGDYEQYF
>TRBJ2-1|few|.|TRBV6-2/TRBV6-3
TGTGCCAGCAGTGGGATGGACGGTGAGCAGTTCTTC
CASSGMDGEQFF
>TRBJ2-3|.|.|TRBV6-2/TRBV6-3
TGTGCCAGCAGTTACTCGAGGGATACGCAGTATTTT
CASSYSRDTQYF
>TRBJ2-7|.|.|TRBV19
TGTGCCAGTAGTCCGAGGTTGAACCCCTACGAGCAGTACTTC
CASSPRLNPYEQYF
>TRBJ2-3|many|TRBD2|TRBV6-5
TGTGCCAGCAGTAGACCGAAGTCCGGGACTAGCCTCGCTCGCGATACGCAGTATTTT
CASSRPKSGTSLARDTQYF